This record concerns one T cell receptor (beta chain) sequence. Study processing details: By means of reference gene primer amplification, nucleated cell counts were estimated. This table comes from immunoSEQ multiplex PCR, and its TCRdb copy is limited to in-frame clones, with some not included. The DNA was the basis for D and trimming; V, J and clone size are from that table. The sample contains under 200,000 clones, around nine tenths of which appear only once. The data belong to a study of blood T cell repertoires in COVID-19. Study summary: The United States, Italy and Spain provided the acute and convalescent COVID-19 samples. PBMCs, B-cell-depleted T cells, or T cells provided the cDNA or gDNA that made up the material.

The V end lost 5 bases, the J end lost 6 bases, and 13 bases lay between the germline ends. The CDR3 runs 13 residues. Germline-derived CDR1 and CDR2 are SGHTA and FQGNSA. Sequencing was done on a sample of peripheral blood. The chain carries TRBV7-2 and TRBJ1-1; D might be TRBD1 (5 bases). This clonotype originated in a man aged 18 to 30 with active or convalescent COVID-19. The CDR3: CASSVLTDAEAFF. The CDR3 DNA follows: TGTGCCAGCAGCGTCTTGACAGATGCTGAAGCTTTCTTT. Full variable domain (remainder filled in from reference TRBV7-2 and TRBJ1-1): GAGVSQSPSNKVTEKGKDVELRCDPISGHTALYWYRQSLGQGLEFLIYFQGNSAPDKSGLPSDRFSAERTGGSVSTLTIQRTQQEDSAVYLCASSVLTDAEAFFGQGTRLTVV.